These 12 T cell receptor beta chains were all obtained from the same sample, sequenced in a study of blood T cell repertoires in COVID-19. Generated by immunoSEQ multiplex PCR, the TCRdb table keeps only in-frame clones and is missing some. The profile shows approximately 170,000 clones, about 89% of them singletons. What was sequenced was PBMCs or T cells enriched from blood (not recorded which). The source of these receptors is a woman in her late teens or twenties who had recovered from COVID-19.

This clone showed up just a few times. The chain joins TRBV10-3 to TRBJ2-2; D perhaps matches TRBD2 (5 bases). CDR1 is ENHRY and CDR2 is SYGVKD in the germline V gene. Trimming stripped 8 bases from V and 0 bases from J, with 13 bases between. The CDR3 covers 15 residues. CDR3 sequence reads: CAIGERSSNTGELFF. The DNA of the CDR3 is TGTGCCATCGGAGAGCGGAGTTCGAACACCGGGGAGCTGTTTTTT.

The rearrangement links TRBV9 to TRBJ2-7; 10 positions match TRBD2. With V trimmed by 3 bases and J by 4 bases, 4 bases remained unmatched. The germline V gene encodes CDR1 SGDLS and CDR2 YYNGEE. The CDR3 sequence is 14 residues long. The CDR3 DNA reads as TGTGCCAGCAGCGCCGTAGCGGGAGGTTACGAGCAGTACTTC. This encodes CASSAVAGGYEQYF.

The chain uses TRBV4-1 and TRBJ2-3; D unclear. The germline V gene has CDR1 MGHRA and CDR2 YSYEKL. The CDR3 consists of 15 residues. Trimming removed 1 base from V and 1 base from J, with 9 bases in between. CDR3 residues: CASSQGLVGTDTQYF. CDR3 nucleotides: TGCGCCAGCAGCCAAGGGCTCGTTGGCACAGATACGCAGTATTTT.

This clone was detected only once. This rearrangement joins TRBV12-3 or TRBV12-4 to TRBJ1-1; D remains unclear. Between the trimmed V and J ends, which lost 1 base and 7 bases, there was a span of 7 bases. The CDR3 covers 12 residues. The chain's CDR3 is CASSLGAFEAFF. CDR3 DNA: TGTGCCAGCAGTTTAGGGGCTTTTGAAGCTTTCTTT.

This chain joins TRBV12-3 or TRBV12-4 and TRBJ2-2; D unresolved. The V end was cut by 6 bases, the J end by 4 bases, with 9 bases between. CDR3 length: 13 amino acids. CDR3 nucleotide sequence: TGTGCCAGCAGGTACCTAGGCACCGGGGAGCTGTTTTTT. This sequence encodes CASRYLGTGELFF.

V and J are TRBV5-1 and TRBJ2-7; 8 nucleotides align to TRBD2. Per the germline V gene, CDR1 is SGHRS and CDR2 is YFSETQ. The V segment lost 0 bases and the J segment 4 bases; nucleotides outside the gene matches: 9. CDR3 length: 16 amino acids. CDR3 sequence (DNA): TGCGCCAGCAGCTTGGTTTCGACTAGCGTTCAGTACGAGCAGTACTTC. Translated, it gives CASSLVSTSVQYEQYF.

The V and J genes are TRBV7-2 and TRBJ2-2; tentatively, D is TRBD2 (5 bases). V dropped 1 base and J dropped 1 base, with 7 bases sitting between them. CDR1 SGHTA and CDR2 FQGNSA come from the germline V gene. The CDR3 loop spans 15 amino acids. CDR3 sequence: CASSLVGLNTGELFF. In nucleotides, the CDR3 is TGTGCCAGCAGCTTAGTTGGACTGAACACCGGGGAGCTGTTTTTT. Based on the CDR3 plus reference TRBV7-2 and TRBJ2-2, the full variable domain is GAGVSQSPSNKVTEKGKDVELRCDPISGHTALYWYRQSLGQGLEFLIYFQGNSAPDKSGLPSDRFSAERTGGSVSTLTIQRTQQEDSAVYLCASSLVGLNTGELFFGEGSRLTVL.

This sequence joins TRBV7-8 and TRBJ1-5; TRBD1 is a possible D gene (6 bases). CDR1 is SGHVS and CDR2 is FQNEAQ in the germline V gene. This CDR3 comprises 13 residues. The ends were cut back, 3 bases at V and 9 bases at J, with 12 bases in the middle. CDR3 sequence (DNA): TGTGCCAGCAGCTTTGGGGGGGCCGGGCCCCAGCATTTT. It yields the protein CASSFGGAGPQHF.

Only one count was recorded for this clone. This chain links TRBV6-5 with TRBJ1-2; 8 bases are a match to TRBD1. Losses at the gene ends were 6 bases for V and 1 base for J; bases not matched to a gene: 7. The germline V gene encodes CDR1 MNHEY and CDR2 SVGAGI. The CDR3 consists of 15 residues. Here the CDR3 DNA reads TGTGCCAGCAGGACAGGACAGGGAAATAACTATGGCTACACCTTC. As protein: CASRTGQGNNYGYTF.

This chain connects TRBV21-1 to TRBJ2-5; TRBD2, the table's D call, was not compared with the DNA. TRBV21-1 has pseudogene status. The CDR3 runs 14 residues. CDR3 amino acids: CASSKEAPLETQYF. Written as DNA, the CDR3 is TGTGCCAGCAGCAAAGAAGCCCCGTTGGAGACCCAGTACTTC.

This chain links TRBV7-2 with TRBJ2-1, with no clear D. V dropped 4 bases and J dropped 0 bases, with 4 bases sitting between them. The germline gives CDR1 SGHTA, CDR2 FQGNSA. This CDR3 has 13 amino acids. DNA of the CDR3: TGTGCCAGCAGCTCCAGCTCCTACAATGAGCAGTTCTTC. This encodes CASSSSSYNEQFF.

The V and J genes are TRBV4-2 and TRBJ2-3, with 11 bases fitting TRBD2. Losses at the gene ends were 7 bases for V and 7 bases for J; bases not matched to a gene: 7. This CDR3 comprises 14 residues. Germline V gene data show CDR1 as LGHNA and CDR2 as YNFKEQ. This CDR3 is CASTLAGGTYTQYF. Here the CDR3 DNA reads TGTGCCAGCACCCTAGCGGGAGGAACCTATACGCAGTATTTT.